These 15 T cell receptor beta chains came from one sample sequenced in a study of cytomegalovirus exposure and HLA in healthy donors. 13 Jbeta primers and 60 Vbeta primers were used for the PCR. Produced via immunoSEQ multiplex PCR; TCRdb's table is partial and in-frame only. The sample records about 200,000 clones, 80% to 85% being singletons. The sequencing input was PBMCs. These receptors all stem from a woman under 30 in good health and CMV-seronegative.

This chain joins TRBV10-2 and TRBJ1-5; D perhaps matches TRBD1 (5 bases). The CDR3 loop spans 14 amino acids. V lost 2 bases to trimming and J lost 6 bases, with 11 bases between them. CDR1 and CDR2 (germline): WSHSY, SAAADI. CDR3 sequence: CASSEAGSGQPQHF. DNA for the CDR3: TGCGCCAGCAGTGAGGCAGGGTCTGGTCAGCCCCAGCATTTT.

Note on this clone: At one end, the junction sequence differs from germline, possibly due to a read error. The sample carries other DNA sequences with the same CDR3. The chain links TRBV6-5 to TRBJ2-7; TRBD2 is a possible D gene (6 bases). Per germline, CDR1 MNHEY and CDR2 SVGAGI. This CDR3 spans 14 amino acids. The CDR3 DNA is TGTGCTAGCAGTTACTTAGCGGACTCCTACGAGCAGTACTTC. This codes for CASSYLADSYEQYF.

This chain joins TRBV7-9 and TRBJ1-3; D is perhaps TRBD1 (6 bases). This CDR3 is built from 15 residues. The germline V gene has CDR1 SEHNR and CDR2 FQNEAQ (reference sequence). Trimming shortened V by 6 bases and J by 2 bases, and 14 bases separated the two germline ends. In DNA, the CDR3 is TGTGCCAGCAGTTGGACCAGACAGGCTGGAAACACCATATATTTT. It translates to CASSWTRQAGNTIYF.

This clone showed up just a few times. The rearrangement uses TRBV11-2 and TRBJ2-1; D is possibly TRBD2 (5 bases). V was cut by 3 bases and J by 7 bases, with 7 bases left in between. This CDR3 has 12 residues. CDR1 and CDR2 (germline): SGHAT, FQNNGV. The CDR3 DNA sequence: TGTGCCAGCAGCTTCCGGGGTAATGAGCAGTTCTTC. It is translated as CASSFRGNEQFF.

Turning to this clone: Germline is not matched at one junction end, which may reflect a read error. The chain uses TRBV27 and TRBJ2-5; 7 nucleotides agree with TRBD2. Germline V lookup: CDR1 MNHEY, CDR2 SMNVEV (reference sequence). The CDR3 has 16 residues. The CDR3 loop is CASSSLLGGGEEAQYF. For the CDR3, the DNA is TGTGCCAGCAGTTCACTTCTTGGGGGAGGGGAAGAGGCCCAGTACTTC.

This clone showed up just once. V is TRBV18 and J is TRBJ2-1, with D possibly matching TRBD2 (6 bases). The CDR3 length is 18 residues. Germline loops: CDR1 KGHSH, CDR2 LQKENI. V was shortened by 2 bases and J by 4 bases, with 21 bases between the two germline ends. The CDR3 reads CASSPYFGEAGGYNEQFF. Here the CDR3 DNA reads TGTGCCAGCTCACCATATTTCGGGGAGGCGGGCGGATACAATGAGCAGTTCTTC.

This clone occurred a few times. The chain recombines TRBV21-1 with TRBJ1-1. TRBV21-1 is assigned pseudogene status. This CDR3 comprises 19 residues. The CDR3 DNA follows: TGTGCCAGCAGCAACGAAACTTGCTCTTCTTTCGGAGGGTACACTGAAGCTTTCTTT. This gives the protein CASSNETCSSFGGYTEAFF.

The V gene is TRBV29-1, the J gene TRBJ2-7; 9 bases line up with TRBD1. Germline lookup yields CDR1 SQVTM and CDR2 ANQGSEA. This CDR3 spans 15 amino acids. The V and J ends lost 5 bases and 4 bases, in that order; junction bases with no gene match: 12. CDR3 in DNA: TGCAGCGTTTCGGAACAGGGGGCAGGTAGTTACGAGCAGTACTTC. Its translation: CSVSEQGAGSYEQYF.

A note on this clone: In the same sample, other DNA sequences code for this CDR3. The CDR3 loop is CASSFSDSLNQPQHF. Written as DNA, the CDR3 is TGTGCCAGCAGTTTTTCGGACAGTCTCAATCAGCCCCAGCATTTT. The J gene is TRBJ1-5, the V gene TRBV28; D is perhaps TRBD1 (6 bases). Germline lookup yields CDR1 MDHEN and CDR2 SYDVKM. The germline V and J ends were trimmed by 3 bases and 3 bases, with 12 bases remaining between them. The CDR3 is made up of 15 amino acids.

The chain combines TRBV13 with TRBJ2-7; 9 bases align to TRBD2. The V and J ends lost 8 bases and 3 bases, in that order; junction bases with no gene match: 23. This CDR3 is built from 19 residues. From germline, CDR1 is PRHDT and CDR2 FYEKMQ (reference sequence). In DNA, the CDR3 is TGTGCCAGCCGCCCTCGAGGGGCTAGCGGGAAACGCAGACTCTACGAGCAGTACTTC. Its translation: CASRPRGASGKRRLYEQYF.

The genes are TRBV5-1 and TRBJ2-5; 16 positions agree with TRBD2. The V and J ends lost 3 bases and 5 bases, in that order; junction bases with no gene match: 10. Looked up from germline, CDR1 is SGHRS and CDR2 is YFSETQ. CDR3 length: 18 amino acids. This CDR3 is CASSWGTSGRAGAETQYF. CDR3 nucleotide sequence: TGCGCCAGCAGCTGGGGGACTAGCGGGAGGGCTGGGGCGGAGACCCAGTACTTC.

This clone has more than one count but fewer than ten. V is TRBV6-5 and J is TRBJ2-5; 8 bases map to TRBD2. Trimming removed 5 bases from V and 7 bases from J; junction bases left unmatched: 9. Germline V lookup: CDR1 MNHEY, CDR2 SVGAGI. This CDR3 region has 14 residues. The CDR3 spells CASSTGGVRGTQYF. In DNA form, the CDR3 reads TGTGCCAGCAGTACCGGGGGGGTAAGGGGGACCCAGTACTTC.

J is TRBJ2-3 and V is TRBV11-2; TRBD2 agrees at 14 bases. The germline CDR1 and CDR2 sequences are SGHAT and FQNNGV. J lost 4 bases, V lost 4 bases, and 13 bases had no gene match. The CDR3 sequence is 19 residues long. CDR3 loop: CASSSLPGLAGEVADTQYF. The DNA for the CDR3 is TGTGCCAGCAGCTCTCTCCCGGGACTAGCGGGAGAGGTAGCAGATACGCAGTATTTT.

This clone was counted between two and nine times. Written as DNA, the CDR3 is TGTGCCAGCAGTGAAGTCCCTCCTGCGTGGACAGGGTCATACAATGAGCAGTTCTTC. This gives the protein CASSEVPPAWTGSYNEQFF. This chain links TRBV6-1 with TRBJ2-1, with 8 positions matching TRBD1. This CDR3 is built from 19 residues. Germline CDR1 and CDR2: MNHNS and SASEGT. V shed 1 base, J shed 4 bases, and the junction held 15 bases outside the gene matches.

The chain carries TRBV2 and TRBJ1-2; D might be TRBD1 (6 bases). V dropped 4 bases and J dropped 7 bases, with 10 bases sitting between them. The length of the CDR3 is 12 residues. Per germline, CDR1 SNHLY and CDR2 FYNNEI. The CDR3 is CASSGQGIGYTF. The CDR3 DNA follows: TGTGCCAGCAGTGGTCAGGGGATTGGCTACACCTTC.